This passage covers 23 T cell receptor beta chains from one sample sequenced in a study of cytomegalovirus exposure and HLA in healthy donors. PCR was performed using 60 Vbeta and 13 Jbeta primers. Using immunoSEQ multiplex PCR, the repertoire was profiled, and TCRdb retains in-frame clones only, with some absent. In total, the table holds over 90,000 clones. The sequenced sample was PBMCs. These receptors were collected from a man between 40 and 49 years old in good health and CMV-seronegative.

This chain's CDR3 is CASSYQTSGYEQYF. The DNA of the CDR3 is TGTGCCAGCAGTTACCAGACTAGCGGCTACGAGCAGTACTTC. V is TRBV6-5 and J is TRBJ2-5, with TRBD2 matching over 9 bases. The DNA end lines up better with TRBJ2-7; the J call may be wrong. Germline V CDR1 and CDR2: MNHEY, SVGAGI. The CDR3 has 14 amino acids.

DNA for the CDR3: TGTGCCATCAGTGGACTAGCGGGGGACACCGGGGAGCTGTTTTTT. Translating gives CAISGLAGDTGELFF. The V call is TRBV10-3, the J call TRBJ2-2, with TRBD2 matching over 12 bases. V dropped 4 bases and J dropped 3; count of bases not matched to a gene: 0. Germline CDR1 reads ENHRY; CDR2 reads SYGVKD. CDR3 size: 15 residues.

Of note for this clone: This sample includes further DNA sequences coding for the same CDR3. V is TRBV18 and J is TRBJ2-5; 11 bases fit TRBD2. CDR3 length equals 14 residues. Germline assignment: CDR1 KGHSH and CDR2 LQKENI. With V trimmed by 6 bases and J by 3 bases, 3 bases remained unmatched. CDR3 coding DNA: TGTGCCAGCTCCCCGACTAGCGGGGAAGAGACCCAGTACTTC. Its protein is CASSPTSGEETQYF.

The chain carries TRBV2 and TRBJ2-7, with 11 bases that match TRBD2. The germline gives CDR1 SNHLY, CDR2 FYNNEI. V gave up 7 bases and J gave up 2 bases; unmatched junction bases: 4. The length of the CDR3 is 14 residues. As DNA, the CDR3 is TGTGCCAGCACCCTAGCGGGAGGTACCTACGAGCAGTACTTC. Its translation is CASTLAGGTYEQYF. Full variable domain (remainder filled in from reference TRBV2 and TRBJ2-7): EPEVTQTPSHQVTQMGQEVILRCVPISNHLYFYWYRQILGQKVEFLVSFYNNEISEKSEIFDDQFSVERPDGSNFTLKIRSTKLEDSAMYFCASTLAGGTYEQYFGPGTRLTVT.

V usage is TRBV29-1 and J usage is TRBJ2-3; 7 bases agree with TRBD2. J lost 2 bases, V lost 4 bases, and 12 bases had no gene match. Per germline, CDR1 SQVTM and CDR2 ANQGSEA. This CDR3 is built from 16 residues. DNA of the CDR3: TGCAGCGTTGTTCTAGCGGCCGAGGTTTACACAGATACGCAGTATTTT. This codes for CSVVLAAEVYTDTQYF.

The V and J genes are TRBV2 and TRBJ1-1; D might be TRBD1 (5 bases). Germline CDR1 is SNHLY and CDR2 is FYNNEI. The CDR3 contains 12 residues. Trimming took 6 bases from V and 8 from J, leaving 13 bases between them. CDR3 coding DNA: TGTGCCAGCAGCCCCGGGGGGAGAGAAGCTTTCTTT. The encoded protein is CASSPGGREAFF.

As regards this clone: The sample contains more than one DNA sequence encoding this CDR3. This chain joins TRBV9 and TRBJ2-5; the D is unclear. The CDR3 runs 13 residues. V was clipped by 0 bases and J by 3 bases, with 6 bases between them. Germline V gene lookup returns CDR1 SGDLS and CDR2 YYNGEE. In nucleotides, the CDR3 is TGTGCCAGCAGCGTAGGTGGAGAAGAGACCCAGTACTTC. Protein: CASSVGGEETQYF.

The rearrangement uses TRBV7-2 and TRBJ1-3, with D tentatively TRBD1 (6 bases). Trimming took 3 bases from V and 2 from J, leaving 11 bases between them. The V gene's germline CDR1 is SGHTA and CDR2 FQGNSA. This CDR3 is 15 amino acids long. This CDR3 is CASSFYRDTGNTIYF. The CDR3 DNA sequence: TGTGCCAGCAGCTTCTACAGGGACACTGGAAACACCATATATTTT.

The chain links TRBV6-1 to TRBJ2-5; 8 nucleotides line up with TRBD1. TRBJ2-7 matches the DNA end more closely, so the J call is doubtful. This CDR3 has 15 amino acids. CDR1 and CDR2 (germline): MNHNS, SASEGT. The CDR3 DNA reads TGTGCCAGCAGTGGACCGACAGGGGCGGGGTACGAGCAGTACTTC. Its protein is CASSGPTGAGYEQYF.

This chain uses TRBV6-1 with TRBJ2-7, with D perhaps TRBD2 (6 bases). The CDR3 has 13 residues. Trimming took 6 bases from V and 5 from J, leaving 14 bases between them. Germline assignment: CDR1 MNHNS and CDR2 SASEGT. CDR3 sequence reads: CASRSGGMDEQYF. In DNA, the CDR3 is TGTGCCAGCAGGTCTGGGGGGATGGACGAGCAGTACTTC.

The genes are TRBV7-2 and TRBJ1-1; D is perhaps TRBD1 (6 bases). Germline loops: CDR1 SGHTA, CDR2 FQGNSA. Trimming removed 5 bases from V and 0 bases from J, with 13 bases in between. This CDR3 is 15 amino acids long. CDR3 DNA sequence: TGTGCCAGCAGCCGACGGGGGGCCATGAACACTGAAGCTTTCTTT. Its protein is CASSRRGAMNTEAFF.

The CDR3 bases are TGTGCCAGCAGCCCCACGAACAGCATGAACACTGAAGCTTTCTTT. This gives the protein CASSPTNSMNTEAFF. V and J are TRBV11-2 and TRBJ1-1; D ambiguous. Germline CDR1 reads SGHAT; CDR2 reads FQNNGV. This CDR3 region has 15 residues. Between the trimmed V and J ends, which lost 5 bases and 0 bases, there was a span of 13 bases.

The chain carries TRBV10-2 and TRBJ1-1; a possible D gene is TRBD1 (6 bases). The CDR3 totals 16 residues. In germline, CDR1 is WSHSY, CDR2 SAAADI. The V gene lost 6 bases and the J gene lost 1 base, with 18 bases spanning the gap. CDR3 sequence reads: CASREAGRGANTEAFF. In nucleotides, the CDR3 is TGCGCCAGCAGGGAAGCAGGCAGGGGTGCGAACACTGAAGCTTTCTTT.

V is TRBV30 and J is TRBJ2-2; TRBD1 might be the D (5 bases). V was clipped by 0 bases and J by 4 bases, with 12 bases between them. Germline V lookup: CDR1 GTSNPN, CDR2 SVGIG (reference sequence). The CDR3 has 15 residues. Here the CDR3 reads CAWSVLAGPTGELFF. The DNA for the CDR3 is TGTGCCTGGAGTGTACTCGCAGGGCCCACCGGGGAGCTGTTTTTT.

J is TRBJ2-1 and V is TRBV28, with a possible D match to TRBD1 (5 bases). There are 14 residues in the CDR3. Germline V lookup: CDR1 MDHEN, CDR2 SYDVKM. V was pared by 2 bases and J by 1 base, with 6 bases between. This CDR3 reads CASSLTGSYNEQFF. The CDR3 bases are TGTGCCAGCAGTTTAACAGGTTCCTACAATGAGCAGTTCTTC.

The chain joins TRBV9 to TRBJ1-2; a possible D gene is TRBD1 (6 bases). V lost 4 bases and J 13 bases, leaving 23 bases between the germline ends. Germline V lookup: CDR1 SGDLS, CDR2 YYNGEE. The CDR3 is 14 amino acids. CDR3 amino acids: CASSPRDTTLGGTF. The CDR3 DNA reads TGTGCCAGCAGCCCACGGGACACCACTCTTGGAGGCACCTTC.

This CDR3 is CASSFNAGGQETQYF. As DNA, the CDR3 is TGTGCCAGCAGCTTTAACGCAGGGGGCCAAGAGACCCAGTACTTC. The chain combines TRBV5-6 with TRBJ2-5; 7 bases are a match to TRBD1. With 2 bases clipped from V and 1 base from J, the junction kept 5 bases outside the gene matches. Germline V gene data show CDR1 as SGHDT and CDR2 as YYEEEE. The CDR3 is 15 residues long.

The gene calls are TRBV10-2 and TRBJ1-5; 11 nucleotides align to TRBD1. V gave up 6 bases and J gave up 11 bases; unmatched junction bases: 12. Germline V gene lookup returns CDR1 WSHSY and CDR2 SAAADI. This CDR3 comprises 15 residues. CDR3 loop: CASRDRGPSDQAQHF. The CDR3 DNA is TGCGCCAGCAGGGACAGGGGGCCCTCGGATCAAGCCCAGCATTTT.

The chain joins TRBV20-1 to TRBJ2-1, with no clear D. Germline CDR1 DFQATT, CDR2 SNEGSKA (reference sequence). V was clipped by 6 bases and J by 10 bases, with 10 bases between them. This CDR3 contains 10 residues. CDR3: CSAARSEQFF. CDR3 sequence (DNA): TGCAGTGCCGCTCGGTCAGAGCAGTTCTTC.

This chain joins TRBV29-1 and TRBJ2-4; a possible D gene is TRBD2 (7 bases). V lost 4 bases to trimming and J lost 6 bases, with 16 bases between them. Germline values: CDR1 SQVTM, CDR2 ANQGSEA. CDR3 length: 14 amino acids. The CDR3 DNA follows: TGCAGCGTTGGAGCGGGACACCAGGCAAACATTCAGTACTTC. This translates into CSVGAGHQANIQYF.

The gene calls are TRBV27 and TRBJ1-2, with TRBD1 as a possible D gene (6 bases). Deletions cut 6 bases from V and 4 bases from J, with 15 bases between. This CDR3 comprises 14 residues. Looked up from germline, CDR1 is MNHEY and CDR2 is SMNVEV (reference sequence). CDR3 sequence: CASRSGGQVYGYTF. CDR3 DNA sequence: TGTGCCAGCAGATCCGGGGGGCAGGTCTATGGCTACACCTTC.

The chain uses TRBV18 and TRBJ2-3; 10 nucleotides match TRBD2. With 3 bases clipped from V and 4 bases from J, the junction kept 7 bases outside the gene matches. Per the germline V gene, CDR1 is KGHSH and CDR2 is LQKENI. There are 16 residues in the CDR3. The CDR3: CASSPKSGRASDTQYF. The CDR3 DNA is TGTGCCAGCTCACCGAAAAGCGGGAGGGCCTCAGATACGCAGTATTTT.

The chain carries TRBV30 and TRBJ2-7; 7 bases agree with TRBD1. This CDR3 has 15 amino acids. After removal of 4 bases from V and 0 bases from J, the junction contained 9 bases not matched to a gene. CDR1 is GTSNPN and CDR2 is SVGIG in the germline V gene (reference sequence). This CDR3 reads CAWNLGQSLSYEQYF. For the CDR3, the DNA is TGTGCCTGGAACTTGGGACAGTCCCTCTCCTACGAGCAGTACTTC.